This paragraph reports one T cell receptor (beta chain). The target antigen is unknown. The read gets to within 3 residues of the CDR3 end, and the germline J gene fills in the rest. The V and J ends lost 7 bases and 0 bases respectively, with 10 bases between them. Per the germline V gene, CDR1 is SQVTM and CDR2 is ANQGSEA. This CDR3 contains 13 residues. The data are from a study of T cell clonality in common variable immunodeficiency. Study-wide results and limits: Fewer deletions and N-nucleotide insertions were reportedly seen in common variable immunodeficiency TCR beta sequences.

Only in-frame clones appear in the TCRdb table, and some are missing; sequencing was by immunoSEQ multiplex PCR. This sample has around 17,000 clones, each found more than once. The sample taken for sequencing was peripheral blood mononuclear cells. The gene calls are TRBV29-1 and TRBJ2-1; tentative D call: TRBD1 (6 bases). The source is a human donor with common variable immunodeficiency. The sequenced part of the CDR3 DNA is TGCAGCGCCACAGGGAGCTCCTACAATGAG. Amino acids: CSATGSSYNE. From start to end, the CDR3 is CSATGSSYNEQFF.